Below, one T cell receptor (beta chain) is given with its context. No cognate antigen has been identified for it. No much larger clone is present one base from it, and per-base qualities are unavailable. The record originates from a study of cytomegalovirus exposure and HLA in healthy donors (dated by TCRdb to the late 2010s). Study-level background: An earlier analysis of 550 to 700 of the donors reported more than 250 Gb of sequence data and roughly 110 million unique TCR beta sequences from about 180 million T cells. An early release covering over 500 HLA-typed donors comprised about 300 gigabases of sequencing data and tens of millions of unique TCR sequences. The genetic ancestry cluster associated with self-reported Caucasian donors included 81% of the 300 to 400 genotyped donors. The study aimed to test whether cataloging public T cell receptors could reveal signatures of past pathogen exposure. The study used immunosequencing to profile the T cell repertoires of more than 650 subjects and linked those repertoires to cytomegalovirus serostatus. Along with the roughly 670-subject first cohort, a separate validation cohort of over a hundred different subjects was used. The study combined high-throughput TCR immunosequencing, statistical association of individual TCRs with disease status, and machine learning to predict cytomegalovirus infection status. To study patterns of TCR occurrence, a later analysis re-analyzed previously published TCR beta repertoires from several hundred donors and added high-resolution HLA genotyping. In the later analysis, no new phenotypic data were used to find candidate immune exposures; instead, reliance was placed on TCR beta sequences and their occurrence across donors. An earlier analysis of nearly 600 of the donors applied high-throughput TCR beta sequencing to assess whether each TCR beta V gene segment acted as functional or pseudogenic. Alongside the repertoire data, information on donor age, sex, ethnicity and CMV serostatus was compiled. In a later genetic analysis, genome-wide SNP genotypes for about three fifths of the roughly 670 donors were used, and that subset was treated as a discovery cohort. Every discovery cohort repertoire had been produced on one sequencing platform. HLA typing included class I and class II loci at four-digit resolution. The number of typed donors differed by locus: about 620-630 for A, B, C, DRB1 and DQB1; approximately 530 for DQA1; 606 for DPA1; and 400 to 480 for DPB1. About five DR-DQ haplotypes were handled as single units for association and clustering because linkage in the cohort was strong. Among around 400 genotyped donors of the cohort, an average of about 220,000 unique TCR beta nucleotide sequences was sequenced per donor, of which approximately 18% were non-productive. What the research found in general, with its limitations: According to the authors, the approach could potentially be generalized to other disease states and immunological phenotypes. The classifier was reported to diagnose cytomegalovirus status with high specificity and sensitivity in both the original cohort and the validation cohort. At a false discovery rate of 0.05, a later analysis linked fewer than 20,000 TCR beta sequences to specific HLA alleles. A total of 150 or so TCR beta chains were listed by the study as associated with cytomegalovirus. Because some donors lacked HLA typing at each locus, the association tests relied only on the typed subset. In this cohort, only TCR beta chains were sequenced, and detectable features were limited by the absence of alpha or paired-chain data. According to a later genetic analysis, donors in an Asian-associated ancestry cluster had fewer N-insertions in productive TCRs than the approximately 630-donor mean. In vitro tests confirmed that a few of the cytomegalovirus-associated TCR beta chains recognize cytomegalovirus antigens. A later analysis reported that several top co-occurrence clusters appeared linked to parvovirus B19, influenza, CMV and Epstein-Barr virus. Compared with equally common non-associated chains, HLA-associated TCR beta chains in a later analysis were more clonally expanded and had lower generation probabilities. CMV serostatus was the only immune exposure information available for the cohort. About 15 rarely observed V segments, including chromosome 9 orphons, were excluded from the earlier analysis of about 600 of the donors because counts were too low. When HLA alleles, especially DR and DQ, strongly co-occurred, TCR associations were difficult to assign to individual alleles. Broadly in line with IMGT annotations, most TCR beta V segments showed up in productive rearrangements about 87% or about 30% of the time in an earlier analysis of around 550 of the donors. A cluster of highly shared sequence variants was judged likely to represent a technical artifact of the sequencing pipeline. Across donors, most TCR sequences were observed very rarely, whereas some public TCRs were present in many individuals. According to a later analysis, most CMV-associated TCR beta chains appeared to be HLA-restricted, and the HLA associations seemed to be driven largely by CMV exposure. Correlated functional status among segregating V segments might reflect linkage disequilibrium, but an unknown experimental factor could not be ruled out. A further reported finding was that TCR beta sequences accurately predicted the HLA-A and HLA-B alleles for most subjects in the first cohort. In a later analysis, the rate of TCR association differed among HLA loci, with DRB1 alleles having the most associated TCRs and HLA-C alleles having the fewest. Roughly uniform sequencing depth across donors was assumed in presence/absence analyses, although this assumption may not hold. An association between a missense DCLRE1C variant and V-gene and J-gene trimming of TCR beta chains was found in a later genetic analysis and replicated in an independent cohort. Because the 87-base-pair reads could not distinguish some IMGT-functional V segments, including TRBV6-2 and TRBV6-3, those segments were excluded.

Libraries were made using the immunoSEQ multiplex PCR assay. A mixture of 60 forward primers for TCR Vbeta segments and 13 reverse primers for TCR Jbeta segments was used in the multiplex PCR. A multiplex PCR assay on genomic DNA amplified the CDR3 region of rearranged TCR beta genes. On the Illumina HiSeq System, the amplified TCR beta libraries were sequenced as 87-base-pair reads. The authors' analysis ran thus. Across the 600 to 700 repertoires, a later analysis counted 75 million to 90 million unique TCR beta chains, roughly 11 million of which were shared by at least two donors. A nearest-neighbor algorithm error-corrected the raw reads and collapsed the reads into unique sequences, merging closely related sequences to remove PCR and sequencing errors. To assign V, D and J gene segments, CDR3 sequences were aligned to IMGT reference sequences. For a sequence to be retained, a match of at least six nucleotides to both a V gene segment and a J gene segment was required. A rearrangement counted as productive if the CDR3 had no stop codons and remained in frame with V and J, and every other rearrangement counted as non-productive. CDR3 was defined by IMGT convention, running from the second conserved V-encoded cysteine to the conserved J-encoded phenylalanine. The earlier analysis of 587 of the donors excluded sequences that lacked an unambiguous match to a single V gene segment. An earlier analysis of about 590 of the donors classified V segments as functional when productive rearrangements were above 56.7% and as segregating when the standard deviation between donors was above 5%. To diagnose cytomegalovirus status from the catalog of TCR beta chain sequences, a statistical classification framework was built. V and J gene assignment, in a later analysis, came from comparing TCR nucleotide sequences with IMGT/GENE-DB human TR gene sequences. A later analysis assigned CDR3 sequences and most-parsimonious VDJ recombination scenarios with the TCRdist pipeline. In a later analysis, each TCR beta chain was defined by its CDR3 amino acid sequence together with its V-gene family, and reads lacking a unique V-gene family were excluded. In a later analysis, several hundred highly shared, low-generation-probability nucleotide sequences were removed to address suspected cross-contamination and a sequencing artifact. For each public chain, a later analysis derived a clonal expansion index from normalized ranks of inferred template counts within each repertoire. Generation probabilities in a later analysis came from a VDJ recombination model fitted to out-of-frame rearrangements, and those results were checked against IGoR. Hypergeometric tests were used in a later analysis to score TCR-TCR, TCR-HLA and TCR-CMV co-occurrence, with a repertoire-size bias correction applied to the TCR pairs. To estimate false discovery rates, a later analysis permuted the HLA or CMV assignments 20 times. In a later analysis, co-occurring TCRs were grouped using DBSCAN, and TCRdist sequence similarity was added for clustering within HLA-allele-positive subsets. For co-occurrence clustering, repertoires with fewer than 30,000 or more than 120,000 public chains were excluded, along with roughly five repertoires with anomalous nucleotide sharing. The clones in this table, taken by TCRdb from immuneACCESS, are in-frame only. Not every clone is retained; where verified, under half of the shortfall comes from an unresolved V gene, and the cause of the rest is unknown. That table gives V, J and clone size, and the DNA gave D and trimming. The sample table holds about 110,000 clones, of which roughly 67% were seen once. The biggest ten clones account for over 7.5% of the sample.

The cohort consisted of 650 to 700 healthy bone marrow donors. At the time of sampling, all cohort members were nominally healthy, though unrecorded immune exposures were likely present. The donor tested CMV seronegative, placing the donor among the 350 or so seronegative members of the cohort. Every donor gave a peripheral blood sample, and the peripheral blood mononuclear cells from that sample were used for TCR beta sequencing. Genomic DNA extraction from the blood cell samples was performed with the Qiagen DNeasy Blood Extraction Kit. The germline V gene (reference sequence) yields SGHNT for CDR1 and YYREEE for CDR2. V is shortened by 0 bases, J by 0 bases, and the region joining them spans 8 bases. Taken from cysteine to phenylalanine, the CDR3 has 15 residues. Only CDR3 DNA remains: 45 bases, in frame from the first base.

The TCR originated in a man aged 35 to 55 in good health and CMV-seronegative. The sequencing input was PBMCs. The V and J segments used are TRBV5-4 and TRBJ2-3, with an unclear D gene assignment. CDR3 protein: CASSLGRTSTDTQYF. The bases read TGTGCCAGCAGCTTGGGCAGAACAAGCACAGATACGCAGTATTTT.